This T cell receptor beta chain originates from a study of blood T cell repertoires in COVID-19. Study-wide background: Specimens from acute and convalescent COVID-19 originated in the United States, Italy and Spain. Sources were T cells, B-cell-depleted T cells, or PBMCs; the material itself was cDNA or gDNA.

The CDR3 sequence is 14 residues long. The V gene's germline CDR1 is MDHEN and CDR2 SYDVKM. Trimming left V 2 bases short and J 4 bases short, with 11 bases between. Original data processing: Using reference gene primer amplification, nucleated cell counts were estimated. Only in-frame clones appear in the TCRdb table, and some are missing; sequencing was by immunoSEQ multiplex PCR. V and J calls and clone size are those listed in that table; D and trimming were worked out from the DNA. The sample yields roughly 70,000 clones, about nine tenths seen once. The chain has TRBV28 and TRBJ1-1; D perhaps matches TRBD1 (5 bases). Sequenced input: peripheral blood. The TCR originated in a man in his fifties with active COVID-19. CDR3 residues: CASSLISGGTEAFF. As DNA, the CDR3 is TGTGCCAGCAGTTTAATATCGGGGGGCACTGAAGCTTTCTTT.